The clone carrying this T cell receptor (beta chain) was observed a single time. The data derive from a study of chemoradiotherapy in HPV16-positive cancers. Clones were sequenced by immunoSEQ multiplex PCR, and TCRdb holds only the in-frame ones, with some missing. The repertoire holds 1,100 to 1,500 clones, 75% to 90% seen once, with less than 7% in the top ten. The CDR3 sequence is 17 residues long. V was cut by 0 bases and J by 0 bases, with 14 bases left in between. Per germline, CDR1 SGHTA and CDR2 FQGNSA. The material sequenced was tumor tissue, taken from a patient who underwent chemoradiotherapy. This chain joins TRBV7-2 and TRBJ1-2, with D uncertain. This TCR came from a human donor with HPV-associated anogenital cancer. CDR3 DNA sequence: TGTGCCAGCAGCTTAGCTACAGCGACCGAAGCTAACTATGGCTACACCTTC. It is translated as CASSLATATEANYGYTF.